The T cell receptor (beta chain) under discussion was sequenced for a study of OX40 agonist ivuxolimab in advanced cancers. The CDR3 is made up of 15 amino acids. V was cut by 4 bases and J by 3 bases, with 18 bases left in between. Per germline, CDR1 GTSNPN and CDR2 SVGIG (reference sequence). Generated by immunoSEQ multiplex PCR, the TCRdb table keeps only in-frame clones and is missing some. Among 40,000 to 60,000 clones listed, 79% were seen once. This clonotype was sampled from an adult with an advanced solid tumor such as melanoma, head and neck, liver or kidney cancer. The V call is TRBV30, the J call TRBJ1-1; D perhaps matches TRBD1 (5 bases). Sequenced material: CD4+ or CD8+ T cells sorted from blood, taken in a trial of the OX40 agonist ivuxolimab. CDR3 sequence: CAWNVGGSGDTEAFF. CDR3 coding DNA: TGTGCCTGGAACGTGGGTGGTTCGGGGGACACTGAAGCTTTCTTT. The full variable domain, completed using reference TRBV30 and TRBJ1-1, is SQTIHQWPATLVQPVGSPLSLECTVEGTSNPNLYWYRQAAGRGLQLLFYSVGIGQISSEVPQNLSASRPQDRQFILSSKKLLLSDSGFYLCAWNVGGSGDTEAFFGQGTRLTVV.